This entry features one T cell receptor (beta chain) sequence. The antigen remains unidentified. Donors were nominally healthy when sampled, though unrecorded immune exposures were likely. This entry is derived from a study of cytomegalovirus exposure and HLA in healthy donors. Study-level points and caveats: It was reported that the classifier diagnosed cytomegalovirus status with high specificity and sensitivity in both the original and validation cohorts. In a later analysis, a missense DCLRE1C variant was linked to TCR beta V- and J-gene trimming.

V was cut by 4 bases and J by 6 bases, with 12 bases left in between. There are 13 residues in the CDR3. This PCR relied on a set of 60 Vbeta primers and 13 Jbeta primers. Data came from immunoSEQ multiplex PCR; TCRdb stores just in-frame clones and leaves some out. The sample shows some 150,000 clones, roughly 73% of them seen only once. Sequencing input: PBMCs. The receptor was isolated from a female donor in good health and CMV-seronegative. The chain uses TRBV23-1 and TRBJ1-2; D remains ambiguous. TRBV23-1 is an ORF, and what it does is uncertain. The CDR3 spells CASSLGPGDGYTF. For the CDR3, the DNA is TGCGCCAGCAGTCTCGGGCCGGGAGATGGCTACACCTTC.